The 15 T cell receptor beta chains in this list originate from one sample, sequenced in a study of blood T cell repertoires in COVID-19. The method was immunoSEQ multiplex PCR; TCRdb's version includes in-frame clones alone and lacks a portion of them. The sample has fewer than 35,000 clones, 85% to 90% seen once; the top ten hold around 4.7%. Sequencing input: peripheral blood. The receptors derive from a man aged 70-80 years with active COVID-19.

The chain joins TRBV4-1 to TRBJ1-5, with TRBD1 matching over 8 bases. Trimming at V came to 3 bases and at J to 6 bases, leaving 10 bases not matched to a gene. The CDR3 consists of 16 residues. The germline V gene has CDR1 MGHRA and CDR2 YSYEKL. CDR3 region: CASSHAVAGGLQPQHF. The CDR3 nucleotides read TGCGCCAGCAGCCATGCCGTGGCAGGGGGCCTTCAGCCCCAGCATTTT.

The chain links TRBV4-1 to TRBJ2-1, with D perhaps matching TRBD1 (7 bases). The germline CDR1 and CDR2 sequences are MGHRA and YSYEKL. Trimming pared 1 base from V and 6 bases from J, leaving 13 bases between. This CDR3 contains 15 residues. CDR3 nucleotides: TGCGCCAGCAGCCAAGTTCAGGGGGGACGCAATGAGCAGTTCTTC. Its translation is CASSQVQGGRNEQFF.

The chain uses TRBV4-2 and TRBJ2-2; 7 bases are shared with TRBD1. Germline trimming cut 0 bases from V and 7 bases from J; bases unmatched to any gene: 5. The CDR3 length is 15 residues. Germline V gene sequence: CDR1 LGHNA, CDR2 YNFKEQ. The CDR3 is CASSQEKGAVGELFF. The CDR3 DNA follows: TGTGCCAGCAGCCAAGAAAAGGGGGCCGTCGGGGAGCTGTTTTTT.

The rearrangement links TRBV7-9 to TRBJ2-1; weak D call: TRBD2 (5 bases). The germline V gene has CDR1 SEHNR and CDR2 FQNEAQ (reference sequence). V was cut by 8 bases and J by 5 bases, with 7 bases left in between. This CDR3 spans 11 amino acids. CDR3 loop: CASERDNEQFF. The CDR3 DNA sequence: TGTGCCAGCGAGAGGGACAATGAGCAGTTCTTC.

This chain connects TRBV5-1 to TRBJ1-2; D call uncertain. This CDR3 has 14 residues. Germline V lookup: CDR1 SGHRS, CDR2 YFSETQ. The V and J ends lost 4 bases and 4 bases respectively, with 14 bases between them. CDR3 residues: CASSPSSPLYGYTF. The CDR3 nucleotides are TGCGCCAGCAGCCCCTCTTCCCCCCTCTATGGCTACACCTTC. Supplemented by reference TRBV5-1 and TRBJ1-2, the full variable domain reads KAGVTQTPRYLIKTRGQQVTLSCSPISGHRSVSWYQQTPGQGLQFLFEYFSETQRNKGNFPGRFSGRQFSNSRSEMNVSTLELGDSALYLCASSPSSPLYGYTFGSGTRLTVV.

A single count supports this clone. V is TRBV28 and J is TRBJ2-2; 11 bases fit TRBD2. Germline V lookup: CDR1 MDHEN, CDR2 SYDVKM. After removal of 5 bases from V and 4 bases from J, the junction contained 18 bases not matched to a gene. The CDR3 contains 20 residues. CDR3 loop: CASSPPTLIPGLAVTGELFF. The CDR3 bases are TGTGCCAGCAGTCCACCGACTTTAATACCGGGACTAGCGGTCACCGGGGAGCTGTTTTTT.

The V call is TRBV18, the J call TRBJ2-7; 7 nucleotides align to TRBD1. J lost 4 bases, V lost 5 bases, and 11 bases had no gene match. The germline V gene encodes CDR1 KGHSH and CDR2 LQKENI. This CDR3 has 15 residues. DNA for the CDR3: TGTGCCAGCTCAACAGACCGGGACAGATCGTACGAGCAGTACTTC. Amino acids: CASSTDRDRSYEQYF.

The J gene is TRBJ2-3, the V gene TRBV9; 8 bases line up with TRBD2. Germline V gives CDR1 SGDLS, CDR2 YYNGEE. Trimming cost V 4 bases and J 3 bases; bases outside gene matches: 10. The CDR3 sequence is 16 residues long. DNA of the CDR3: TGTGCCAGCAGCCCCCGGACTAGCCGACCTACAGATACGCAGTATTTT. Translated: CASSPRTSRPTDTQYF.

The chain is built from TRBV4-1 and TRBJ2-7; 7 bases match TRBD1. CDR1 is MGHRA, CDR2 YSYEKL, per germline. The CDR3 has 15 amino acids. V trimming: 5 bases; J trimming: 2 bases; junction bases outside the gene matches: 9. CDR3 in DNA: TGCGCCAGCAGCGCCGGGACAGCGAAAGCCTACGAGCAGTACTTC. It specifies CASSAGTAKAYEQYF.

The chain joins TRBV27 to TRBJ1-6, with D tentatively TRBD1 (5 bases). This CDR3 is 16 amino acids long. V dropped 3 bases and J dropped 3 bases, with 12 bases sitting between them. From germline, CDR1 is MNHEY and CDR2 SMNVEV (reference sequence). The CDR3 reads CASSLHLGGYNSPLHF. CDR3 coding DNA: TGTGCCAGCAGTTTGCACTTGGGGGGCTATAATTCACCCCTCCACTTT.

This chain links TRBV7-3 with TRBJ2-7; the match to TRBD1 covers 10 bases. CDR1 is SGHTA and CDR2 is FQGTGA in the germline V gene. There are 15 residues in the CDR3. V trimming: 2 bases; J trimming: 7 bases; junction bases outside the gene matches: 8. The CDR3 DNA is TGTGCCAGCAGCTTATTTGTGGGACAGGGGCAGGAGCAGTACTTC. The encoded protein is CASSLFVGQGQEQYF.

This clone has more than one count but fewer than ten. This chain links TRBV18 with TRBJ1-5; maybe TRBD1 (6 bases). CDR1 and CDR2 (germline): KGHSH, LQKENI. The length of the CDR3 is 15 residues. V was trimmed by 3 bases and J by 3 bases, leaving 12 bases between them. The CDR3 here is CASSPVQGVNQPQHF. Here the CDR3 DNA reads TGTGCCAGCTCACCCGTACAGGGCGTCAATCAGCCCCAGCATTTT.

This clone was seen more than once but under ten times. J is TRBJ1-3 and V is TRBV5-1; D unclear. The V end was cut by 5 bases, the J end by 8 bases, with 17 bases between. The CDR3 runs 14 residues. Germline V gene sequence: CDR1 SGHRS, CDR2 YFSETQ. In nucleotides, the CDR3 is TGCGCCAGCAGAGTCTCTAGTTCCGATGACACCATATATTTT. Translated: CASRVSSSDDTIYF.

J is TRBJ2-3 and V is TRBV5-1, with TRBD2 matching over 10 bases. Looked up from germline, CDR1 is SGHRS and CDR2 is YFSETQ. The ends lost 5 bases at V and 2 bases at J; junction bases unmatched: 8. The CDR3 is made up of 16 amino acids. DNA for the CDR3: TGCGCCAGCAGGGCTAGCGGGGGCGGAACCACAGATACGCAGTATTTT. As protein: CASRASGGGTTDTQYF.

This clone has just one count. The chain employs TRBV5-1 and TRBJ2-1; TRBD2 matches 10 bases. Germline V gene sequence: CDR1 SGHRS, CDR2 YFSETQ. The CDR3 runs 18 residues. The V gene end was trimmed by 0 bases and the J gene end by 0 bases; junction bases not matched to a gene: 6. This CDR3 is CASSLVLAGFTSYNEQFF. The CDR3 nucleotides read TGCGCCAGCAGCTTGGTACTAGCGGGGTTCACCTCCTACAATGAGCAGTTCTTC. The whole variable domain, filled in from reference TRBV5-1 and TRBJ2-1, reads KAGVTQTPRYLIKTRGQQVTLSCSPISGHRSVSWYQQTPGQGLQFLFEYFSETQRNKGNFPGRFSGRQFSNSRSEMNVSTLELGDSALYLCASSLVLAGFTSYNEQFFGPGTRLTVL.